The clone carrying this TCR beta chain has ten or more counts. cDNA molecules, individually, were tagged with unique molecular identifiers. TCRdb used MiXCR to reprocess the 5' RACE reads, holding one entry per CDR3 protein. This sample has fewer than 65,000 distinct CDR3 sequences, with roughly 10% found just once. CDR3 length: 13 amino acids. Deletions cut 1 base from V and 1 base from J, with 4 bases between. Per the germline V gene, CDR1 is SGHVS and CDR2 is FQNEAQ. The data were obtained in a study of early T cells in non-severe SARS-CoV-2 infection. The sequence came from an adult who was a healthcare worker with PCR-confirmed SARS-CoV-2 infection or an uninfected control (not recorded which). The sequenced material came from whole blood. The rearrangement uses TRBV7-8 and TRBJ1-1; no firm D call. The CDR3 DNA is TGTGCCAGCAGCTTAGTTGAGAACACTGAAGCTTTCTTT. This gives the protein CASSLVENTEAFF.